What follows is one TCR beta chain and its context. Its cognate antigen is unknown. The sample belongs to a study of shared clonotypes between healthy human individuals. Repertoires were generated with immunoSEQ multiplex PCR, while TCRdb's copy carries only in-frame clones and drops some. The data show more than 2,000,000 clones, about 92% seen once. The CDR3 covers 13 residues. Germline loops: CDR1 MNHEY, CDR2 SMNVEV (reference sequence). Trimming took 9 bases from V and 4 from J, leaving 12 bases between them. The study's findings and limits: Non-shared clonotypes were found to have lower generation probabilities than the clonotypes that were shared by all four of the sorted-subset donors. Generally, estimated richness proved larger in naive subsets than it did in memory subsets. Owing to a small donor count, the genetic and exposure-history diversity represented was limited.

Recent acute infections and vaccinations were absent in the healthy HIV-negative adult donors. The origin of this receptor is a man between 18 and 35 years old in good health. Some clones in this sample may be carry-over from other donors' samples. The V call is TRBV27, the J call TRBJ1-4, with D unclear. Sequencing was carried out using naive CD4+ T cells from PBMCs. Subset of the sample: CD45RA+ positively selected. CDR3 DNA: TGTGCCAGGACTCGGCCTGTTAATGAAAAACTGTTTTTT. Its protein is CARTRPVNEKLFF.